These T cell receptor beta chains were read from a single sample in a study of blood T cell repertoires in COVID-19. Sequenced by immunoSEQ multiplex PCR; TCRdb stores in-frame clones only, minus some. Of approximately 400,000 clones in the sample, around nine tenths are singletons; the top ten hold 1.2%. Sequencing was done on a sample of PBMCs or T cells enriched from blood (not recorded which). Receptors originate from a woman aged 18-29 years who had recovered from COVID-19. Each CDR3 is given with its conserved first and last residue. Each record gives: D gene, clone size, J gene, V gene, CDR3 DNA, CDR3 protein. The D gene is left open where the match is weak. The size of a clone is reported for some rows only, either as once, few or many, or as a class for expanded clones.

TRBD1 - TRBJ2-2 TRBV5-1 TGCGCCAGCTTCCCCCGGACAGGGAACACCGGGGAGCTGTTTTTT CASFPRTGNTGELFF
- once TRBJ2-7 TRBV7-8 TGTGCCAGCAGCTTGCAAGGGGATCACTACGAGCAGTACTTC CASSLQGDHYEQYF
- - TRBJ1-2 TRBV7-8 TGTGCCAGCAGCTTAGCAGGGTTATATCCGCCAGAGGGTGGCTACACCTTC CASSLAGLYPPEGGYTF
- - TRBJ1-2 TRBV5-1 TGCGCCAGCAGCTTGATCGGGCAGGGATCCCCTAGTGGCTACACCTTC CASSLIGQGSPSGYTF
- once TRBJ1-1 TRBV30 TGTGCCTGGGGCGGGTGGAACACTGAAGCTTTCTTT CAWGGWNTEAFF
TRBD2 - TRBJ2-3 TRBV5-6 TGTGCCAGCAGCTACCGAACGGCGGGGGGTAGGGCAGATACGCAGTATTTT CASSYRTAGGRADTQYF
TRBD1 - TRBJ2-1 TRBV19 TGTGCCAGTAGTCGGGACAGGGGCCGATACAATGAGCAGTTCTTC CASSRDRGRYNEQFF
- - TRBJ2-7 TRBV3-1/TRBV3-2 TGTGCCAGCAGCCAAGATCGGGGGTTTCTAGCCTACGAGCAGTACTTC CASSQDRGFLAYEQYF
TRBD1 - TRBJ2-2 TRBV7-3 TGTGCCAGCAGTTACGGACAGGGGAACACCGGGGAGCTGTTTTTT CASSYGQGNTGELFF
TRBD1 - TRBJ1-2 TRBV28 TGTGCCAGTATCCCGGGACAGGGGGCATCCTATGGCTACACCTTC CASIPGQGASYGYTF
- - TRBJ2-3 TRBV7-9 TGTGCCAGCAGCTTAGTGGGCGGGTCTAGCACAGATACGCAGTATTTT CASSLVGGSSTDTQYF
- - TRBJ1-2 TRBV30 TGTGCCTGGAGGCAGGCTCTCTTGGGCTACACCTTC CAWRQALLGYTF
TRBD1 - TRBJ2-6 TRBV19 TGTGCCAGTACCCCTAGGACAGGGAACTCTGGGGCCAACGTCCTGACTTTC CASTPRTGNSGANVLTF
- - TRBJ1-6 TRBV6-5 TGTGCCAGCAGCATAACAGAGAATTCACCCCTCCACTTT CASSITENSPLHF
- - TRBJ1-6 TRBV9 TGTGCCAGCAGCGTAGGTCGCGGGGGGCTGAATTCACCCCTCCACTTT CASSVGRGGLNSPLHF
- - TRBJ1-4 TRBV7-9 TGTGCCAGCAGCTTTAGGGGTTACGGAACTAATGAAAAACTGTTTTTT CASSFRGYGTNEKLFF
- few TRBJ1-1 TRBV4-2 TGTGCCAGCAGCGGCCGAATGAACACTGAAGCTTTCTTT CASSGRMNTEAFF
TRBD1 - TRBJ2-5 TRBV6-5 TGTGCCAGCAGTTACAGGGGGCACATATACCAAGAGACCCAGTACTTC CASSYRGHIYQETQYF
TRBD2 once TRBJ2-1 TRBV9 TGTGCCAGCAGCGCGACCGGGACTAGCTACCTGGGTGAGCAGTTCTTC CASSATGTSYLGEQFF
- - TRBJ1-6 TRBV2 TGTGCCAGCAAACGCTCTAAAAATTCACCCCTCCACTTT CASKRSKNSPLHF
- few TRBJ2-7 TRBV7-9 TGTGCCAGCAGCTTAGTCCTCCACGAGCAGTACTTC CASSLVLHEQYF
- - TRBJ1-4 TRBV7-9 TGTGCCAGCAGCCATCGACAGGACCGGGGTGAAAAACTGTTTTTT CASSHRQDRGEKLFF
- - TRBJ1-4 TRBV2 TGTGCCAGCAGTCTACTCGGTAGGAGTAATGAAAAACTGTTTTTT CASSLLGRSNEKLFF
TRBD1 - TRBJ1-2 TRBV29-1 TGCAGCGTTGTGGGACAGTCTATTTACTTC CSVVGQSIYF
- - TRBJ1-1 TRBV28 TGTGCCAGCAGGCTCGGGACTGAAGCTTTCTTT CASRLGTEAFF
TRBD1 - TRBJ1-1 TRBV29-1 TGCAGCGTGGACAGGGAAGGGATCACTGAAGCTTTCTTT CSVDREGITEAFF
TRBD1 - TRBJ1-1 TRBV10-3 TGTGCCACCATAACAGGGGAAAACACTGAAGCTTTCTTT CATITGENTEAFF
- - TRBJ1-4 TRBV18 TGTGCCACCAAACCAACAGGTTCAACTAATGAAAAACTGTTTTTT CATKPTGSTNEKLFF
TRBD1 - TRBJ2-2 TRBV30 TGTGCCTGGAGAAGGGGGCTCACCGGGGAGCTGTTTTTT CAWRRGLTGELFF
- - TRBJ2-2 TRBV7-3 TGTGCCAGCAGCTTAAACGGGGTTGACGGGGAGCTGTTTTTT CASSLNGVDGELFF
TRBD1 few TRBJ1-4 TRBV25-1 TGTGCCAGCAGTGTAAGGGACAGTCTTAATGAAAAACTGTTTTTT CASSVRDSLNEKLFF
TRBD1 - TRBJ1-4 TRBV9 TGTGCCAGCAGCGTAGATGCCGGGACAGCGAATGAAAAACTGTTTTTT CASSVDAGTANEKLFF
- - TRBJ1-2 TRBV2 TGTGCCAGCAGTGAGAGGGTACGTGGCTACACCTTC CASSERVRGYTF
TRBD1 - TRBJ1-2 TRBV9 TGTGCCAGCAGCGAGGGACAGAACGAGCCCCATAACTATGGCTACACCTTC CASSEGQNEPHNYGYTF
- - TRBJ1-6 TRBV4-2 TGTGCCAGCAGCCAAGACACGGGAACTTCACCCCTCCACTTT CASSQDTGTSPLHF
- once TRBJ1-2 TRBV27 TGTGCCAGCAGTTTATCGGCCAATAACAACTATGGCTACACCTTC CASSLSANNNYGYTF
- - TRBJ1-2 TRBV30 TGTGCCTGCTATCGGTACGAGAACTATGGCTACACCTTC CACYRYENYGYTF
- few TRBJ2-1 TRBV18 TGTGCCAGCTCACCTCAACAGGGATTCGGCAATGAGCAGTTCTTC CASSPQQGFGNEQFF
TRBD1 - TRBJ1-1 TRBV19 TGTGCCAGTACTACCACCGCAGGGGGCATGAACACTGAAGCTTTCTTT CASTTTAGGMNTEAFF
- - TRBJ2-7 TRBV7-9 TGTGCCAGCAGCCTCCTCGAGGGCCACAGCTCCTACGAGCAGTACTTC CASSLLEGHSSYEQYF
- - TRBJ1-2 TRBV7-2 TGTGCCAGCAGTAGGACCGGACAGTCGTTTTATGGCTACACCTTC CASSRTGQSFYGYTF
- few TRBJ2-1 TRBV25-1 TGTGCCAGCAGTGAACAGGGTAGCTACAATGAGCAGTTCTTC CASSEQGSYNEQFF
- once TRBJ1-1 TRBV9 TGTGCCAGCAGCGTAGACGGGAGGGCCCTGAACACTGAAGCTTTCTTT CASSVDGRALNTEAFF
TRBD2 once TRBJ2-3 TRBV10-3 TGTGCCATCAGTGAGTCGTTACTAGCGGGGAGCACAGATACGCAGTATTTT CAISESLLAGSTDTQYF
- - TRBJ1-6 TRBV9 TGTGCCAGCAGTCTTATTGACAGCTTAAATTCACCCCTCCACTTT CASSLIDSLNSPLHF
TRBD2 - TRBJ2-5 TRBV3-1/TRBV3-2 TGTGCCAGCAGCCAAGATAGCGCGGGGGGCCGCCAAGAGACCCAGTACTTC CASSQDSAGGRQETQYF
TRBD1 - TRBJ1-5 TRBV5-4 TGTGCCAGCAGCTGGTCCCGGGACAGGGACCTCAATCAGCCCCAGCATTTT CASSWSRDRDLNQPQHF
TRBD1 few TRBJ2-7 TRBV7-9 TGTGCCAGCAGCTTGACAGGGTACCCCTACGAGCAGTACTTC CASSLTGYPYEQYF
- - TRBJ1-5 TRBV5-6 TGTGCCAGCAGCTCCTACGGGAAGGGTAATCAGCCCCAGCATTTT CASSSYGKGNQPQHF
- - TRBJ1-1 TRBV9 TGTGCCAGCAGCGTAGGTATGGGTCAGGGGAACACTGAAGCTTTCTTT CASSVGMGQGNTEAFF
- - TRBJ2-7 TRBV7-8 TGTGCCAGCAGCCAAAGTGGAGGGTTCTCCTACGAGCAGTACTTC CASSQSGGFSYEQYF
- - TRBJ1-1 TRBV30 TGTGCCTGGAGTGTTATGTCGAACACTGAAGCTTTCTTT CAWSVMSNTEAFF
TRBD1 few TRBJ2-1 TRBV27 TGTGCCAGCAGGGATGGACAGGGTTCATCAAATGAGCAGTTCTTC CASRDGQGSSNEQFF
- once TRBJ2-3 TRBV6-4 TGTGCCAGCAGTGACTCGGGCGCAGATACGCAGTATTTT CASSDSGADTQYF
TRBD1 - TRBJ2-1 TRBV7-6 TGTGCCAGCAGCTTGAGGCCGGGACAGGGGGCGGATAGGCAGTTCTTC CASSLRPGQGADRQFF
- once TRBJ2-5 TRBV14 TGTGCCAGCAGCCCACCACTAGGAAGGGAGACCCAGTACTTC CASSPPLGRETQYF
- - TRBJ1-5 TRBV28 TGTGCCACCACAGATAGCAATCAGCCCCAGCATTTT CATTDSNQPQHF
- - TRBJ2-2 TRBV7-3 TGTGCCAGCAGCTTTAAGCCCGGGGAGCTGTTTTTT CASSFKPGELFF
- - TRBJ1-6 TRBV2 TGTGCCAGCAGTGAAGTGTCCCAGGGAAGATCACCCCTCCACTTT CASSEVSQGRSPLHF